The following is a TCR beta chain sequence with its context. Original processing methods: The authors estimated nucleated cell counts from reference gene primer amplification. The protocol was immunoSEQ multiplex PCR, while the TCRdb copy is restricted to in-frame clones and leaves out a portion. V, J and clone size were drawn from that table, and D and trimming were deduced from the DNA. The sample has 200,000 to 300,000 clones, 85% to 90% seen once. This entry comes from a study of blood T cell repertoires in COVID-19. Whole-study context: Whether acute or convalescent, the COVID-19 samples came from the United States, Italy and Spain. Sample material is recorded as cDNA or gDNA derived from T cells, B-cell-depleted T cells, or PBMCs.

The CDR3 has 17 amino acids. V dropped 2 bases and J dropped 6; count of bases not matched to a gene: 10. The germline CDR1 and CDR2 sequences are MNHEY and SMNVEV (reference sequence). V usage is TRBV27 and J usage is TRBJ2-6; 7 nucleotides line up with TRBD1. Sequenced sample: peripheral blood. The sequence derives from a woman in her thirties or forties who had recovered from COVID-19. CDR3 in amino acids: CASSLNRGYLQANVLTF. CDR3 DNA: TGTGCCAGCAGTTTAAACAGGGGCTATTTGCAGGCCAACGTCCTGACTTTC.